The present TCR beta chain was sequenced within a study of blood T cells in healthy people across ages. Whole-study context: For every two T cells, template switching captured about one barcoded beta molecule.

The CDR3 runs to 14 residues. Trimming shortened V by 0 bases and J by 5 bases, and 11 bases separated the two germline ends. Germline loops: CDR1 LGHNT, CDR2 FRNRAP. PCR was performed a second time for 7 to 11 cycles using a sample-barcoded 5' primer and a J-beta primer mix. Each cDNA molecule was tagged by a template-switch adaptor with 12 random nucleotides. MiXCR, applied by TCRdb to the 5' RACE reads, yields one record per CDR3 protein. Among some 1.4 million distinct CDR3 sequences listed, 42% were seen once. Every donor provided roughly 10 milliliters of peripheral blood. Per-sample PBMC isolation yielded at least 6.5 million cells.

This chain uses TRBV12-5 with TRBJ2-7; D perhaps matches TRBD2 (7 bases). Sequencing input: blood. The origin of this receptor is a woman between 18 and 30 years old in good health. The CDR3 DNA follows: TGTGCTAGTGGTTTGGTAGGAGGGGGGGACGAGCAGTACTTC. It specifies CASGLVGGGDEQYF. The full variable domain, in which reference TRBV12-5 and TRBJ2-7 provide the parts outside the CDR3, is DARVTQTPRHKVTEMGQEVTMRCQPILGHNTVFWYRQTMMQGLELLAYFRNRAPLDDSGMPKDRFSAEMPDATLATLKIQPSEPRDSAVYFCASGLVGGGDEQYFGPGTRLTVT.